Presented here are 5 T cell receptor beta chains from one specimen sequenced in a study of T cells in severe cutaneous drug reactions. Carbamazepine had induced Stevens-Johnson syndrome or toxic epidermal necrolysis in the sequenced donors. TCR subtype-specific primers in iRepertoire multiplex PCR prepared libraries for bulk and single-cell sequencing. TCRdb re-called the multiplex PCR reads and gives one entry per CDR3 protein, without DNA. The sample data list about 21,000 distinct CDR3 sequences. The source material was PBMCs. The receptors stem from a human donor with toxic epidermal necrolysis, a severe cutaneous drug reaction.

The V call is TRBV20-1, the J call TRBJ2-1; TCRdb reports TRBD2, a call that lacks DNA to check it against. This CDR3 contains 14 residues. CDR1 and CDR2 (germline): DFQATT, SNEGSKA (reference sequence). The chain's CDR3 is CSASTSGFNNEQFF.

CDR3 amino acids: CASSQSGTRGANEQFF. This chain connects TRBV11-2 to TRBJ2-1; there is no DNA to check the TCRdb D call of TRBD2. The germline V gene encodes CDR1 SGHAT and CDR2 FQNNGV. This CDR3 has 16 residues.

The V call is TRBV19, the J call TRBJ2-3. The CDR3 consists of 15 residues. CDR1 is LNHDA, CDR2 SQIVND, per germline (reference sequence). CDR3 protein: CASSDSAGRTDTQYF.

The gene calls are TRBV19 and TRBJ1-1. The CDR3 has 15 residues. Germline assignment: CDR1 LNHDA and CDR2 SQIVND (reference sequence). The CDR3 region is CASRLFSGGNTEAFF. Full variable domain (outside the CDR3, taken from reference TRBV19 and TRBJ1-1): DGGITQSPKYLFRKEGQNVTLSCEQNLNHDAMYWYRQDPGQGLRLIYYSQIVNDFQKGDIAEGYSVSREKKESFPLTVTSAQKNPTAFYLCASRLFSGGNTEAFFGQGTRLTVV.

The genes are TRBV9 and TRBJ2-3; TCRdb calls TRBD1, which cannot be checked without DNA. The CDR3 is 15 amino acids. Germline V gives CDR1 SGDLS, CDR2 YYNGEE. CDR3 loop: CASSGGTGFTDTQYF.